These 10 T cell receptor beta chains originate from one sample sequenced in a study of early T cells in non-severe SARS-CoV-2 infection. Each CDR3 protein is one row after TCRdb ran MiXCR on the 5' RACE reads. The repertoire has more than 30,000 distinct CDR3 sequences, approximately 7.1% of them found once; the top ten carry about 13%. This sample comprised whole blood, obtained at baseline. These receptors were taken from an adult who was a healthcare worker with PCR-confirmed SARS-CoV-2 infection or an uninfected control (not recorded which).

The V and J genes are TRBV28 and TRBJ1-1; the D gene is possibly TRBD1 (6 bases). The V end lost 2 bases, the J end lost 1 base, and 11 bases lay between the germline ends. Germline CDR1 reads MDHEN; CDR2 reads SYDVKM. The CDR3 sequence is 15 residues long. The CDR3 bases are TGTGCCAGCAGTTTACTACAGACAGGGAACACTGAAGCTTTCTTT. Translation gives CASSLLQTGNTEAFF.

This clonotype has a handful of counts. The V gene is TRBV9, the J gene TRBJ2-1; maybe TRBD1 (6 bases). This CDR3 contains 17 residues. Germline V CDR1 and CDR2: SGDLS, YYNGEE. V dropped 0 bases and J dropped 0 bases, with 13 bases sitting between them. CDR3 in amino acids: CASSVESQGSSYNEQFF. The CDR3 coding sequence is TGTGCCAGCAGCGTAGAGAGTCAGGGGAGCTCCTACAATGAGCAGTTCTTC.

This clonotype occurred a few times. The rearrangement uses TRBV4-3 and TRBJ2-1; D gene ambiguous. V lost 4 bases and J lost 0, with 10 bases in between. Per germline, CDR1 LGHNA and CDR2 YSLEER. This CDR3 region has 15 residues. The CDR3 DNA is TGCGCCAGCAGCCCCACGCTGAGCTCCTACAATGAGCAGTTCTTC. Residues: CASSPTLSSYNEQFF.

This clonotype was seen a few times. The rearrangement joins TRBV19 to TRBJ1-5, with unresolved D. Germline V gene sequence: CDR1 LNHDA, CDR2 SQIVND (reference sequence). The CDR3 length is 18 residues. With 3 bases removed from V and 0 bases from J, the gap between germline ends came to 18 bases. The CDR3 nucleotides are TGTGCCAGTAGTATCAAATCTACGAGAGCTTATAGCAATCAGCCCCAGCATTTT. This encodes CASSIKSTRAYSNQPQHF.

Many counts were recorded for this clonotype. The V gene is TRBV7-9, the J gene TRBJ2-1, with 8 nucleotides matching TRBD1. The CDR3 covers 17 residues. The trim removed 1 base at V and 1 base at J, leaving 6 bases unmatched. Germline CDR1 is SEHNR and CDR2 is FQNEAQ (reference sequence). CDR3 loop: CASSLVLGTGSYNEQFF. The CDR3 DNA reads TGTGCCAGCAGCTTAGTCCTTGGGACAGGTTCCTACAATGAGCAGTTCTTC.

The rearrangement links TRBV20-1 to TRBJ1-2, with D possibly being TRBD1 (6 bases). Per germline, CDR1 DFQATT and CDR2 SNEGSKA (reference sequence). The CDR3 covers 12 residues. Deletions cut 3 bases from V and 1 base from J, with 6 bases between. The CDR3 is CSARDSNYGYTF. The DNA for the CDR3 is TGCAGTGCTAGGGACAGTAACTATGGCTACACCTTC.

In its sample, this clonotype was seen many times. The chain combines TRBV6-6 with TRBJ1-1; 8 bases line up with TRBD1. CDR1 MNHNY and CDR2 SVGAGI come from the germline V gene (reference sequence). V lost 2 bases and J lost 6; bases outside the gene matches: 8. There are 15 residues in the CDR3. CDR3 sequence reads: CASSYPTGVRAEAFF. The DNA for the CDR3 is TGTGCCAGCAGTTACCCGACAGGGGTGAGGGCTGAAGCTTTCTTT.

The chain carries TRBV7-2 and TRBJ2-3; D unresolved. Germline assignment: CDR1 SGHTA and CDR2 FQGNSA. The CDR3 length is 14 residues. V dropped 0 bases and J dropped 1 base, with 5 bases sitting between them. In DNA, the CDR3 is TGTGCCAGCAGCTTAGCTTTAGGCACAGATACGCAGTATTTT. Translating gives CASSLALGTDTQYF. Complete variable domain (other parts from reference TRBV7-2 and TRBJ2-3): GAGVSQSPSNKVTEKGKDVELRCDPISGHTALYWYRQSLGQGLEFLIYFQGNSAPDKSGLPSDRFSAERTGGSVSTLTIQRTQQEDSAVYLCASSLALGTDTQYFGPGTRLTVL.

This clonotype was seen at least ten times. This sequence joins TRBV6-6 and TRBJ2-1, with 7 bases fitting TRBD2. CDR3 length equals 14 residues. Losses at the gene ends were 4 bases for V and 4 bases for J; bases not matched to a gene: 4. The germline gives CDR1 MNHNY, CDR2 SVGAGI (reference sequence). The CDR3 protein is CASSSRERYNEQFF. As DNA, the CDR3 is TGTGCCAGCAGTTCGCGGGAGAGGTACAATGAGCAGTTCTTC.

A few counts support this clonotype. V usage is TRBV4-3 and J usage is TRBJ2-4; 8 bases fit TRBD2. Germline assignment: CDR1 LGHNA and CDR2 YSLEER. Germline trimming cut 0 bases from V and 0 bases from J; bases unmatched to any gene: 4. The CDR3 has 17 amino acids. CDR3 sequence: CASSQDLSGRAKNIQYF. CDR3 DNA: TGCGCCAGCAGCCAAGATCTGAGCGGGAGAGCCAAAAACATTCAGTACTTC.